This T cell receptor (beta chain) was obtained from a study of blood T cells in healthy people across ages. Study as a whole: Through template switching, about one barcoded beta molecule was captured per two T cells, as measured in model experiments.

Together with a sample-barcoded 5' primer, a J-beta primer mix was included in a second PCR lasting about 6 to 11 cycles. TCRdb processed the 5' RACE reads anew with MiXCR; each CDR3 protein has one entry. The sample has about 570,000 distinct CDR3 sequences, 25% to 30% seen once; the top ten hold approximately 18%. Germline values: CDR1 SGDLS, CDR2 YYNGEE. The length of the CDR3 is 14 residues. The V gene lost 4 bases and the J gene lost 8 bases, with 18 bases spanning the gap. With respect to this clonotype: Its antigen is unidentified.

Findings of the study overall: Greater diversity and more naive CD4+ cells were seen in long-lived donors than in aged donors.

The genes are TRBV9 and TRBJ1-1, with unresolved D. The TCR sequence derives from a woman aged 70-85 years in good health. Source material: blood. The CDR3 sequence is CASSPRAAPGEAFF. Written as DNA, the CDR3 is TGTGCCAGCAGCCCCCGGGCGGCCCCCGGGGAAGCTTTCTTT.